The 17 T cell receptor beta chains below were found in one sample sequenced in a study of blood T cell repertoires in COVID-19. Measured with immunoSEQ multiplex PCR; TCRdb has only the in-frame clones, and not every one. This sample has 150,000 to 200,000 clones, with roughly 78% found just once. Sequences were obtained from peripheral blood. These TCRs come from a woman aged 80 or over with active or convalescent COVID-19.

The DNA for the CDR3 is TGTGCCAGTAGTATAGAACGGGGAAACTATGGCTACACCTTC. Protein product: CASSIERGNYGYTF. The rearrangement links TRBV19 to TRBJ1-2; D not certain. The CDR3 contains 14 residues. Trimming took off 0 bases at V and 2 bases at J, with 7 bases between the two ends. Germline V gene data show CDR1 as LNHDA and CDR2 as SQIVND (reference sequence).

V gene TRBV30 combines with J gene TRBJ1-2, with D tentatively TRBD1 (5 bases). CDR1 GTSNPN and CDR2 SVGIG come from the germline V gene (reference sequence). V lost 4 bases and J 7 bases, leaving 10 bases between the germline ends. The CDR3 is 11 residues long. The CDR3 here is CAWTVGGGYTF. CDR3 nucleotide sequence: TGTGCCTGGACAGTGGGGGGTGGCTACACCTTC. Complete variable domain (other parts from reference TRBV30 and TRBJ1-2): SQTIHQWPATLVQPVGSPLSLECTVEGTSNPNLYWYRQAAGRGLQLLFYSVGIGQISSEVPQNLSASRPQDRQFILSSKKLLLSDSGFYLCAWTVGGGYTFGSGTRLTVV.

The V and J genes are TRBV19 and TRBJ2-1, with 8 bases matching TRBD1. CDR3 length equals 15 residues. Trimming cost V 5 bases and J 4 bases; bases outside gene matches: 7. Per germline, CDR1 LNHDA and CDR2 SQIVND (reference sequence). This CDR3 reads CASSGGQGAYNEQFF. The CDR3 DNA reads TGTGCCAGTAGTGGGGGTCAGGGGGCGTACAATGAGCAGTTCTTC.

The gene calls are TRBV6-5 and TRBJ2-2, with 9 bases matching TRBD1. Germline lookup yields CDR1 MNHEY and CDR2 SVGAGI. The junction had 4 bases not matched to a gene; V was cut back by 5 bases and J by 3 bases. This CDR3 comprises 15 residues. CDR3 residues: CASSTRTGDTGELFF. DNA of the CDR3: TGTGCCAGCAGTACTCGGACAGGGGACACCGGGGAGCTGTTTTTT.

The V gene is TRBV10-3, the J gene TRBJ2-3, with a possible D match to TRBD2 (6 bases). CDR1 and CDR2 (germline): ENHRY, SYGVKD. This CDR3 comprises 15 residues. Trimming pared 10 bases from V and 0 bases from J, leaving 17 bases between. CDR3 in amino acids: CATTPGSGSTDTQYF. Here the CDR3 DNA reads TGTGCCACCACGCCCGGTAGCGGAAGCACAGATACGCAGTATTTT.

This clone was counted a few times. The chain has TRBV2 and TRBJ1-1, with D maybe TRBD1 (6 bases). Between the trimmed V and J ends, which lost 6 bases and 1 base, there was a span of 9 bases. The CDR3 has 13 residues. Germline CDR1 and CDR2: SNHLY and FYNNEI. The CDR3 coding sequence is TGTGCCAGCAGACAGGGATGGAACACTGAAGCTTTCTTT. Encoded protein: CASRQGWNTEAFF.

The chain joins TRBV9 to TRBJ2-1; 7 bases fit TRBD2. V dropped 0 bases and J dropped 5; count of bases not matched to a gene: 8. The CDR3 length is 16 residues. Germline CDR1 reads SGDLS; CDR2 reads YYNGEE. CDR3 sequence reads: CASSVEGEGSDNEQFF. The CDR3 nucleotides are TGTGCCAGCAGCGTAGAAGGGGAGGGTTCGGACAATGAGCAGTTCTTC.

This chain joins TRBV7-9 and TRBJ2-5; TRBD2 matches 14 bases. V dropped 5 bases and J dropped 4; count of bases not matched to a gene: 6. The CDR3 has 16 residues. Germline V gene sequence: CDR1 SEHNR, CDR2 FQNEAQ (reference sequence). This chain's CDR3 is CASSATSGGAIETQYF. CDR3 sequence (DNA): TGTGCCAGCAGCGCGACTAGCGGGGGGGCCATAGAGACCCAGTACTTC.

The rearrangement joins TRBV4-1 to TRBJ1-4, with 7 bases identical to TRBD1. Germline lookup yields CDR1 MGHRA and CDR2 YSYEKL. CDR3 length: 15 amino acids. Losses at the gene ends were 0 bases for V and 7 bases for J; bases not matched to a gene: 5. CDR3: CASSQDPTGVEKLFF. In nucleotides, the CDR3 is TGCGCCAGCAGCCAAGATCCAACAGGGGTTGAAAAACTGTTTTTT.

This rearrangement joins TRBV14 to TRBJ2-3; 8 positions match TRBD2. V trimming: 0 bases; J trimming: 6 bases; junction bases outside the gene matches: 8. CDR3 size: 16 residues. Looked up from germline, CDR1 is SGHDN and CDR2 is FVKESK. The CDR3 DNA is TGTGCCAGCAGCCAAGATCTCGGGACTAGTTTCGATACGCAGTATTTT. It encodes CASSQDLGTSFDTQYF. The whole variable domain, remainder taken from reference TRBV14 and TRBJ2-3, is EAGVTQFPSHSVIEKGQTVTLRCDPISGHDNLYWYRRVMGKEIKFLLHFVKESKQDESGMPNNRFLAERTGGTYSTLKVQPAELEDSGVYFCASSQDLGTSFDTQYFGPGTRLTVL.

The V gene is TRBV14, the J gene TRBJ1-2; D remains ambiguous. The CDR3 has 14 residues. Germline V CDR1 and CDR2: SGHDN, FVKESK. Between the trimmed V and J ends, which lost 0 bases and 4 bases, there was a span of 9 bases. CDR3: CASSQDLQTYGYTF. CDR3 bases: TGTGCCAGCAGCCAAGATTTACAGACCTATGGCTACACCTTC.

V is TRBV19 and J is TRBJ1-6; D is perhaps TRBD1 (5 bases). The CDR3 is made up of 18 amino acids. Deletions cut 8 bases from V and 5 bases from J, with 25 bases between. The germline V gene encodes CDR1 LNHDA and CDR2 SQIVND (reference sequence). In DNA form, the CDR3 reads TGTGCCAGTGGACAAAACCGCCGAGACAGATCCGATAATTCACCCCTCCACTTT. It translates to CASGQNRRDRSDNSPLHF.

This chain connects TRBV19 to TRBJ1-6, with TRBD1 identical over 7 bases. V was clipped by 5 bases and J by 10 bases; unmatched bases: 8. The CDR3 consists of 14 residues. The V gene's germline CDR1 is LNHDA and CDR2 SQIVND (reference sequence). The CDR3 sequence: CASSATGARSPLHF. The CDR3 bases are TGTGCCAGTAGTGCAACAGGGGCTCGGTCACCCCTCCACTTT. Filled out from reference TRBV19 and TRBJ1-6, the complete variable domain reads DGGITQSPKYLFRKEGQNVTLSCEQNLNHDAMYWYRQDPGQGLRLIYYSQIVNDFQKGDIAEGYSVSREKKESFPLTVTSAQKNPTAFYLCASSATGARSPLHFGNGTRLTVT.

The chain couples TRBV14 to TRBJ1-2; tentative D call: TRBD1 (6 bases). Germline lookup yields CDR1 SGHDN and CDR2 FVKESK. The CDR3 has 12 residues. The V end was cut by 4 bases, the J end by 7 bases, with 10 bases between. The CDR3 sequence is CASSRQASGYTF. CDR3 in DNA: TGTGCCAGCAGCCGACAGGCGTCTGGCTACACCTTC.

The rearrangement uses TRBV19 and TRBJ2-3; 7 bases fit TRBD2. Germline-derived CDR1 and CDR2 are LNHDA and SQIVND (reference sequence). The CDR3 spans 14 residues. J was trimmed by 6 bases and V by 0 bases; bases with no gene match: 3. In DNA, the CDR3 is TGTGCCAGTAGTATAGATGGGACTACCGATACGCAGTATTTT. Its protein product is CASSIDGTTDTQYF. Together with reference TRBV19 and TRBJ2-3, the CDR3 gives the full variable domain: DGGITQSPKYLFRKEGQNVTLSCEQNLNHDAMYWYRQDPGQGLRLIYYSQIVNDFQKGDIAEGYSVSREKKESFPLTVTSAQKNPTAFYLCASSIDGTTDTQYFGPGTRLTVL.

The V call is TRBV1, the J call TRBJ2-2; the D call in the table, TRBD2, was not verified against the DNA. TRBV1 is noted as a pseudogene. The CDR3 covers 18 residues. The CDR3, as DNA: TGCACCAGCAGCCCCTGGCTTCTCCAGCGGGGTAACACCGGGGAGCTGTTTTTT. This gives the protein CTSSPWLLQRGNTGELFF.

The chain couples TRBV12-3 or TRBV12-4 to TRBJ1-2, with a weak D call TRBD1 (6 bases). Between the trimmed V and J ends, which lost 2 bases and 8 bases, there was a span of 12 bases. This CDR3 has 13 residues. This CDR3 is CASSLIQGGGYTF. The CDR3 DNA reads TGTGCCAGCAGTTTAATTCAAGGGGGAGGCTACACCTTC.